Listed below are T cell receptor beta chains from one sample, sequenced in a study of lymphopenia after photon versus proton radiotherapy. TCRdb's copy holds only in-frame clones and misses some; the assay was immunoSEQ multiplex PCR. The sample yields fewer than 20,000 clones, about 92% seen once. The sample consisted of peripheral blood, taken from a patient treated with photon-based radiotherapy. These receptors all stem from a woman in her thirties or forties with cholangiocarcinoma. CDR3s include the opening cysteine and the closing phenylalanine or tryptophan. A D gene is named only where the DNA matches it firmly. Clone size is not always given. Where it is, it says once, few, many or a class for expanded clones.

>NA|TRBV28|TRBJ1-4|TRBD1
CASSPTPGGGYRKLFF
TGTGCCAGCAGTCCCACGCCAGGGGGTGGGTATCGAAAACTGTTTTTT
>NA|TRBV7-9|TRBJ2-3|NA
CASSLASGIGDTQYF
TGTGCCAGCAGCTTAGCGTCAGGGATCGGAGATACGCAGTATTTT
>NA|TRBV11-3|TRBJ2-3|TRBD1
CASSSGQGPTDTQYF
TGTGCCAGCAGCTCAGGACAGGGACCCACAGATACGCAGTATTTT
>NA|TRBV20-1|TRBJ1-3|NA
CSASSGNTIYF
TGCAGTGCTAGTTCAGGGAACACCATATATTTT
>NA|TRBV28|TRBJ2-1|TRBD2
CASSLVQREVSNEQFF
TGTGCCAGCAGCTTAGTTCAGCGGGAGGTGTCCAATGAGCAGTTCTTC
>NA|TRBV6-5|TRBJ2-5|TRBD1
CASSLESSGTAETQYF
TGTGCCAGCAGTTTAGAATCTTCCGGGACAGCAGAGACCCAGTACTTC
>once|TRBV5-1|TRBJ1-2|NA
CASSFGSQGYTF
TGCGCCAGCAGCTTCGGGTCTCAGGGCTACACCTTC
>NA|TRBV5-1|TRBJ2-2|NA
CASSAPWGTGELFF
TGCGCCAGCAGCGCCCCCTGGGGCACCGGGGAGCTGTTTTTT
>NA|TRBV5-1|TRBJ1-2|NA
CASSFAGSYGYTF
TGCGCCAGCAGCTTCGCAGGATCCTATGGCTACACCTTC
>NA|TRBV28|TRBJ1-4|TRBD1
CASSPGGTGIEKLFF
TGTGCCAGCAGTCCGGGTGGGACAGGGATTGAAAAACTGTTTTTT
>few|TRBV5-1|TRBJ2-7|TRBD2
CASSSGLAASYEQYF
TGCGCCAGCAGCTCGGGACTAGCGGCGTCCTACGAGCAGTACTTC
>NA|TRBV2|TRBJ1-1|TRBD1
CASRELTGGTEAFF
TGTGCCAGCAGAGAGTTGACAGGGGGCACTGAAGCTTTCTTT
>NA|TRBV14|TRBJ1-2|TRBD1
CASSQADRNFYGYTF
TGTGCCAGCAGCCAAGCGGACAGGAACTTCTATGGCTACACCTTC
>NA|TRBV29-1|TRBJ1-2|TRBD1
CSVEQGTGRWANYGYTF
TGCAGCGTTGAACAAGGGACAGGGAGGTGGGCTAACTATGGCTACACCTTC
>NA|TRBV7-2|TRBJ2-5|TRBD1
CASSFQGALGETQYF
TGTGCCAGCAGCTTCCAGGGGGCTTTGGGGGAGACCCAGTACTTC
>NA|TRBV16|TRBJ1-1|NA
CASSRGGGMAEAFF
TGTGCCAGCAGCCGGGGGGGCGGGATGGCTGAAGCTTTCTTT
>NA|TRBV27|TRBJ2-7|TRBD2
CASRPAGIPYEQYF
TGTGCCAGCAGACCAGCGGGGATTCCCTACGAGCAGTACTTC
>NA|TRBV5-8|TRBJ1-1|NA
CASSLEGGAAFF
TGTGCCAGCAGCTTAGAAGGGGGGGCAGCTTTCTTT
>once|TRBV30|TRBJ1-6|NA
CAWSVLGPGGPLHF
TGTGCCTGGAGTGTATTGGGCCCGGGGGGACCCCTCCACTTT
>NA|TRBV6-4|TRBJ2-1|NA
CASSDSIAAEQFF
TGTGCCAGCAGTGACTCGATCGCAGCCGAGCAGTTCTTC
>few|TRBV6-6|TRBJ1-2|TRBD1
CASRSFLTGGSDGYTF
TGTGCCAGCAGATCCTTTTTAACAGGGGGCTCGGATGGCTACACCTTC
>once|TRBV5-5|TRBJ1-3|TRBD1
CASTSRGRRENTIYF
TGTGCCAGCACGTCCAGGGGGCGTCGGGAAAACACCATATATTTT
>once|TRBV28|TRBJ1-2|TRBD1
CASRTGQGFYGYTF
TGTGCCAGCAGAACTGGACAGGGGTTCTATGGCTACACCTTC
>once|TRBV19|TRBJ1-5|NA
CASSISGRGNQPQHF
TGTGCCAGTAGTATATCTGGGAGGGGTAATCAGCCCCAGCATTTT
>NA|TRBV19|TRBJ1-2|TRBD1
CASNGGTEIYGYTF
TGTGCCAGTAATGGCGGGACAGAGATCTATGGCTACACCTTC
>NA|TRBV10-3|TRBJ2-2|NA
CAISESKASPNPRDLSLFF
TGTGCCATCAGTGAGTCGAAGGCGAGCCCAAACCCCCGAGACCTTTCTCTGTTTTTT
>NA|TRBV7-9|TRBJ1-3|NA
CASRQDRGASGNTIYF
TGTGCCAGCAGGCAGGACCGGGGGGCTTCTGGAAACACCATATATTTT